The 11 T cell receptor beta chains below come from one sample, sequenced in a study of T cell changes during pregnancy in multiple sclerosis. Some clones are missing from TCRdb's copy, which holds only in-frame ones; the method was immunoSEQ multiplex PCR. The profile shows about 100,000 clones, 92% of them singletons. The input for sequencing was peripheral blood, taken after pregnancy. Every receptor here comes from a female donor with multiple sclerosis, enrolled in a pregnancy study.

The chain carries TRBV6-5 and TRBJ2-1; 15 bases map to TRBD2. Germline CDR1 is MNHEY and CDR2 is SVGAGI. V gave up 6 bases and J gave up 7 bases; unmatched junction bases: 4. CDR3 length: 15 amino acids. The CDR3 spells CASSYGTSGRNEQFF. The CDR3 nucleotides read TGTGCCAGCAGCTATGGGACTAGCGGGAGGAATGAGCAGTTCTTC.

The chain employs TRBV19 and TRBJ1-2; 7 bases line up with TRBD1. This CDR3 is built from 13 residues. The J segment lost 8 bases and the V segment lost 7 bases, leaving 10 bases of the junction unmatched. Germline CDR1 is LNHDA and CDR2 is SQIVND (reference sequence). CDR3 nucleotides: TGTGCCAGTACCGAAGACAGGGCCGTAGGCTACACCTTC. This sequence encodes CASTEDRAVGYTF. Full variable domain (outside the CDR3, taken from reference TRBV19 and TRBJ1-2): DGGITQSPKYLFRKEGQNVTLSCEQNLNHDAMYWYRQDPGQGLRLIYYSQIVNDFQKGDIAEGYSVSREKKESFPLTVTSAQKNPTAFYLCASTEDRAVGYTFGSGTRLTVV.

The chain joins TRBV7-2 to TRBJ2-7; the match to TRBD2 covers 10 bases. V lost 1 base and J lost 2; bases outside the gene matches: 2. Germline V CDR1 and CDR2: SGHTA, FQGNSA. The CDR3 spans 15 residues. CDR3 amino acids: CASSLGAGGPYEQYF. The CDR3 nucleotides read TGTGCCAGCAGCTTAGGAGCGGGAGGGCCCTACGAGCAGTACTTC.

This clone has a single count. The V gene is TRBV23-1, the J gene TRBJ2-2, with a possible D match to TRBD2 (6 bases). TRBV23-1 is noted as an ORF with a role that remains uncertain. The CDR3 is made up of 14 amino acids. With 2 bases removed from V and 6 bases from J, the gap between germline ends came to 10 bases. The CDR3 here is CASSQGEEAGELFF. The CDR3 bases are TGCGCCAGCAGTCAAGGGGAGGAGGCCGGGGAGCTGTTTTTT.

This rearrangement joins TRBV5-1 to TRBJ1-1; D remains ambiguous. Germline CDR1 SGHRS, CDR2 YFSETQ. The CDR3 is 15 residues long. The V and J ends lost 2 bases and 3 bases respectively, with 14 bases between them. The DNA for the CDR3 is TGCGCCAGCAGCTTAATAGGCAACCGGGACACTGAAGCTTTCTTT. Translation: CASSLIGNRDTEAFF. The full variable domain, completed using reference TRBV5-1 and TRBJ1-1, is KAGVTQTPRYLIKTRGQQVTLSCSPISGHRSVSWYQQTPGQGLQFLFEYFSETQRNKGNFPGRFSGRQFSNSRSEMNVSTLELGDSALYLCASSLIGNRDTEAFFGQGTRLTVV.

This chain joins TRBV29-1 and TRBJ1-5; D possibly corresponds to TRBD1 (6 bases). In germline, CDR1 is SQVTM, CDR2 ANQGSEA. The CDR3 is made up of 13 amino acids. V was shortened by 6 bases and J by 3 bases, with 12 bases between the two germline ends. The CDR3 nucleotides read TGCAGCGTCTCGGACAGTAACAATCAGCCCCAGCATTTT. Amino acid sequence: CSVSDSNNQPQHF.

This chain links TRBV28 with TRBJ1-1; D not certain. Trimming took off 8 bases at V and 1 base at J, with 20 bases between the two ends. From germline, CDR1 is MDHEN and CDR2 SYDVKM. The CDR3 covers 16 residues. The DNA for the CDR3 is TGTGCCAGCCCTAAACGGGGAGAAGACTGGAACACTGAAGCTTTCTTT. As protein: CASPKRGEDWNTEAFF.

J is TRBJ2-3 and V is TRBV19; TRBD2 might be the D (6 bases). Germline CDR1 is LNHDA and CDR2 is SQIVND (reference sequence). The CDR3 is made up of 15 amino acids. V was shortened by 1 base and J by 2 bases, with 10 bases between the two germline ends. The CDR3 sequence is CASSIAGLPTDTQYF. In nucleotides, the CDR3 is TGTGCCAGTAGTATAGCCGGACTACCCACAGATACGCAGTATTTT.

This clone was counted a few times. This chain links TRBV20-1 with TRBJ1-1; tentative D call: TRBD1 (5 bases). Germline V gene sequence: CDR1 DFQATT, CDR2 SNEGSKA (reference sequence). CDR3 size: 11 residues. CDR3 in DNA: TGCCGGGGGGGGAGTACAACTGAAGCTTTCTTT. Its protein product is CRGGSTTEAFF.

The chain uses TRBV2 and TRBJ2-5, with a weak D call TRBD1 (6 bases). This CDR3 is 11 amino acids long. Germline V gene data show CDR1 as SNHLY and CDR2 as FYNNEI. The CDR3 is CASGVRETQYF. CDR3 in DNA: TGTGCTTCAGGGGTCCGAGAGACCCAGTACTTC. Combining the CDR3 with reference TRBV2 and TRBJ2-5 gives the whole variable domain EPEVTQTPSHQVTQMGQEVILRCVPISNHLYFYWYRQILGQKVEFLVSFYNNEISEKSEIFDDQFSVERPDGSNFTLKIRSTKLEDSAMYFCASGVRETQYFGPGTRLLVL.

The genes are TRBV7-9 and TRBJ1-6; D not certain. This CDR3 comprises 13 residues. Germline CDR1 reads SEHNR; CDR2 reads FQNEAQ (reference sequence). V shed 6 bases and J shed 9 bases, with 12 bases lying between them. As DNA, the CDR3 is TGTGCCAGCAGAGACGACAATAGTTCACCCCTCCACTTT. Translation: CASRDDNSSPLHF. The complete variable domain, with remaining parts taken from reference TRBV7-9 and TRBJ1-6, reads DTGVSQNPRHKITKRGQNVTFRCDPISEHNRLYWYRQTLGQGPEFLTYFQNEAQLEKSRLLSDRFSAERPKGSFSTLEIQRTEQGDSAMYLCASRDDNSSPLHFGNGTRLTVT.